This entry describes one T cell receptor (beta chain). This entry is derived from a study of blood T cell repertoires in COVID-19. Original handling: Amplifying reference gene primers gave estimates of nucleated cell counts. Assay used: immunoSEQ multiplex PCR; TCRdb lists only in-frame clones, some missing. The DNA was the basis for D and trimming; V, J and clone size are from that table. In the table there are 200,000 to 250,000 clones, less than 90% of which are singletons. Germline CDR1 is MDHEN and CDR2 is SYDVKM. The CDR3 runs 15 residues. The receptor was isolated from a man younger than 40 with active or convalescent COVID-19. Source material: peripheral blood. The chain couples TRBV28 to TRBJ2-7; TRBD2 matches 13 bases. The CDR3 region has the DNA TGTGCTAAATTACTAGCGGGAGGGCCCTTTTACGAGCAGTACTTC. Residues: CAKLLAGGPFYEQYF. Full variable domain (missing parts from reference TRBV28 and TRBJ2-7): DVKVTQSSRYLVKRTGEKVFLECVQDMDHENMFWYRQDPGLGLRLIYFSYDVKMKEKGDIPEGYSVSREKKERFSLILESASTNQTSMYLCAKLLAGGPFYEQYFGPGTRLTVT.